The 9 T cell receptor beta chains in this list originate from one sample, sequenced in a study of T cell responses to AZD1222 COVID-19 vaccine. Some clones are missing from TCRdb's copy, which holds only in-frame ones; the method was immunoSEQ multiplex PCR. The data show more than 50,000 clones, 75% to 85% seen once. This specimen consisted of peripheral blood, obtained on day 0 of MenACWY control vaccination. The source is an adult in good health.

The rearrangement uses TRBV12-3 or TRBV12-4 and TRBJ2-1; a weak D match, TRBD1 (5 bases). Trimming cost V 6 bases and J 8 bases, with 8 bases left between them. There are 11 residues in the CDR3. The CDR3 DNA sequence: TGTGCCAGCAGCCACAGGCATGAGCAGTTCTTC. Protein product: CASSHRHEQFF.

The chain is built from TRBV2 and TRBJ2-7; possibly TRBD2 for D (7 bases). V dropped 6 bases and J dropped 3 bases, with 15 bases sitting between them. This CDR3 spans 14 amino acids. Germline V lookup: CDR1 SNHLY, CDR2 FYNNEI. CDR3 nucleotide sequence: TGTGCCAGCAGGAGGGAGGGGGGGAGCTACGAGCAGTACTTC. It specifies CASRREGGSYEQYF.

The chain recombines TRBV13 with TRBJ1-2; TRBD1 might be the D (6 bases). Germline loops: CDR1 PRHDT, CDR2 FYEKMQ (reference sequence). The CDR3 length is 15 residues. Trimming removed 0 bases at V and 1 base at J, with 9 bases between. The DNA of the CDR3 is TGTGCCAGCAGCTTAGGGACAGGCCTTAACTATGGCTACACCTTC. As protein: CASSLGTGLNYGYTF.

This rearrangement joins TRBV5-6 to TRBJ2-1; D is unresolved. Deletions cut 3 bases from V and 7 bases from J, with 8 bases between. Germline CDR1 and CDR2: SGHDT and YYEEEE. The CDR3 length is 12 residues. This CDR3 reads CASSSQENEQFF. CDR3 DNA: TGTGCCAGCAGCTCCCAGGAAAATGAGCAGTTCTTC. Looking up the rest from reference TRBV5-6 and TRBJ2-1 gives the full variable domain: DAGVTQSPTHLIKTRGQQVTLRCSPKSGHDTVSWYQQALGQGPQFIFQYYEEEERQRGNFPDRFSGHQFPNYSSELNVNALLLGDSALYLCASSSQENEQFFGPGTRLTVL.

The rearrangement joins TRBV7-2 to TRBJ2-5; TRBD2 matches at 8 bases. The CDR3 is 14 amino acids. Germline values: CDR1 SGHTA, CDR2 FQGNSA. V shed 1 base and J 10 bases; nucleotides not matched to a gene: 8. CDR3 residues: CASSLEGGGRIQYF. The CDR3 DNA reads as TGTGCCAGCAGCTTAGAAGGCGGGGGGAGGATCCAGTACTTC.

The chain couples TRBV27 to TRBJ2-1; D is perhaps TRBD2 (7 bases). Looked up from germline, CDR1 is MNHEY and CDR2 is SMNVEV (reference sequence). V lost 5 bases, J lost 5 bases, and 25 bases lay in between. CDR3 length equals 18 residues. The CDR3 here is CASSPSWMSAGANNEQFF. CDR3 coding DNA: TGTGCCAGCAGTCCCTCCTGGATGAGCGCGGGGGCGAACAATGAGCAGTTCTTC.

V usage is TRBV4-2 and J usage is TRBJ1-1, with D uncertain. V was clipped by 1 base and J by 1 base, with 13 bases between them. This CDR3 region has 16 residues. Germline V gene lookup returns CDR1 LGHNA and CDR2 YNFKEQ. Written as DNA, the CDR3 is TGTGCCAGCAGCCAAGTCCCCATAGGGAAGAACACTGAAGCTTTCTTT. Its translation is CASSQVPIGKNTEAFF.

The chain joins TRBV5-4 to TRBJ1-6; D perhaps matches TRBD1 (5 bases). Germline V gene sequence: CDR1 SGHNT, CDR2 YYREEE (reference sequence). Trimming removed 3 bases at V and 6 bases at J, with 13 bases between. The CDR3 length is 15 residues. CDR3 region: CASSSGGTANSPLHF. In DNA form, the CDR3 reads TGTGCCAGCAGCTCCGGAGGGACCGCTAATTCACCCCTCCACTTT.

This rearrangement joins TRBV11-2 to TRBJ2-7; D call uncertain. Trimming took off 1 base at V and 0 bases at J, with 7 bases between the two ends. CDR3 length: 14 residues. CDR1 and CDR2 from the germline V gene are SGHAT and FQNNGV. This CDR3 is CASSLGRLSYEQYF. The CDR3 DNA follows: TGTGCCAGCAGCTTAGGCCGACTCTCCTACGAGCAGTACTTC.